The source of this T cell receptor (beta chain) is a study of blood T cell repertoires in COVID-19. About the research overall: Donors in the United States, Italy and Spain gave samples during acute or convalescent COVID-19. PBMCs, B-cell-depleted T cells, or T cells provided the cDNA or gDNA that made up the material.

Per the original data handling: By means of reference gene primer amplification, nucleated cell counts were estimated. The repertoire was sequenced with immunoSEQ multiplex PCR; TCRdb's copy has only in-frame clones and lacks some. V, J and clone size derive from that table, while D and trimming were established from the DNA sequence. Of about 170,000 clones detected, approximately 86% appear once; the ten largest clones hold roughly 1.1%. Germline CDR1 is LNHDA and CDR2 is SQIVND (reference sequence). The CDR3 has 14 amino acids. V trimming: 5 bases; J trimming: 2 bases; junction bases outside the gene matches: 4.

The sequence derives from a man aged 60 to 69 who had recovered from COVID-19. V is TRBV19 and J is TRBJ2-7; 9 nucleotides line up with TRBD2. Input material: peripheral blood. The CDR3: CASSAAGGPYEQYF. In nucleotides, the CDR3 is TGTGCCAGTAGTGCAGCGGGGGGCCCCTACGAGCAGTACTTC.